The clone carrying this TCR beta chain occurred many times. No antigen is known for it. There are 15 residues in the CDR3. Looked up from germline, CDR1 is SGHTA and CDR2 is FQGNSA. V was pared by 4 bases and J by 1 base, with 13 bases between. These data belong to a study of T cell repertoires in cytomegalovirus infection. Study at large: As its CMV epitopes, the study selected recently identified HLA-C-restricted and well-studied HLA-B-restricted targets. It can be stated that public TCR beta signatures indicated CMV infection as well as a matching HLA type.

TCRdb ran MiXCR on the reads and lists one entry per CDR3 protein. The data contain hundreds of thousands of distinct CDR3 sequences, about 39% of them singletons. This TCR came from a human donor in good health (CMV status not recorded). Some clones in this sample may be carry-over from other donors' samples. The chain carries TRBV7-2 and TRBJ2-5; D gene unclear. The starting material was cultured PBMCs, obtained from culture after CMV antigen stimulation. The CDR3 region has the DNA TGTGCCAGCAGCTCTTCAGGCGGAACCCAAGAGACCCAGTACTTC. Protein sequence: CASSSSGGTQETQYF.